The next 21 T cell receptor beta chains were all read from a single sample in a study of blood T cell repertoires in COVID-19. The method was immunoSEQ multiplex PCR; TCRdb's version includes in-frame clones alone and lacks a portion of them. Of 100,000 to 120,000 clones listed, about 85% are singletons. The sample was peripheral blood. These receptors came from a human donor in a cohort sampled during active COVID-19.

The chain carries TRBV19 and TRBJ1-4, with 7 positions matching TRBD1. The CDR3 has 16 residues. V shed 4 bases, J shed 2 bases, and the junction held 7 bases outside the gene matches. CDR1 and CDR2 (germline): LNHDA, SQIVND (reference sequence). CDR3 sequence: CASSTGTARTNEKLFF. CDR3 sequence (DNA): TGTGCCAGTAGTACCGGGACAGCGAGGACTAATGAAAAACTGTTTTTT.

The chain recombines TRBV7-9 with TRBJ1-2; 8 positions agree with TRBD1. The V and J ends lost 4 bases and 4 bases, in that order; junction bases with no gene match: 17. The germline V gene encodes CDR1 SEHNR and CDR2 FQNEAQ (reference sequence). There are 18 residues in the CDR3. Here the CDR3 DNA reads TGTGCCAGCAGCTCCCCCTCCAGAGGACAGGGTCTAGGCTATGGCTACACCTTC. It yields the protein CASSSPSRGQGLGYGYTF.

The J gene is TRBJ2-7, the V gene TRBV6-6, with 11 bases fitting TRBD2. The germline V gene has CDR1 MNHNY and CDR2 SVGAGI (reference sequence). The CDR3 consists of 17 residues. Trimming cost V 6 bases and J 3 bases; bases outside gene matches: 13. This CDR3 is CASSRLTTSGKNYEQYF. DNA of the CDR3: TGTGCCAGCAGCCGACTTACGACTAGCGGGAAAAACTACGAGCAGTACTTC.

The V gene is TRBV6-2 or TRBV6-3, the J gene TRBJ1-5, with TRBD1 as a possible D gene (5 bases). Germline CDR1 and CDR2: MNHEY and SVGEGT. V was cut by 6 bases and J by 4 bases, with 13 bases left in between. The CDR3 is 14 amino acids. CDR3 nucleotides: TGTGCCAGCAGCGCCCGGGGGGGGAATCAGCCCCAGCATTTT. Translated: CASSARGGNQPQHF.

CDR3 DNA sequence: TGTGCCAGCAGCACACCGGGACTAGCGGGAGGTCGCTACGAGCAGTACTTC. Amino acids: CASSTPGLAGGRYEQYF. The chain recombines TRBV6-2 or TRBV6-3 with TRBJ2-7; 15 positions match TRBD2. V trimming: 6 bases; J trimming: 3 bases; junction bases outside the gene matches: 9. The CDR3 contains 17 residues. Germline V gives CDR1 MNHEY, CDR2 SVGEGT.

Here the CDR3 DNA reads TGTGCCAGCAGCCAAGAAAGCCGAGGACTAGCGGGGGGGACCATCCTTTACAATGAGCAGTTCTTC. Encoded protein: CASSQESRGLAGGTILYNEQFF. This chain links TRBV4-2 with TRBJ2-1; 15 nucleotides agree with TRBD2. The J segment lost 4 bases and the V segment lost 0 bases, leaving 16 bases of the junction unmatched. There are 22 residues in the CDR3. CDR1 LGHNA and CDR2 YNFKEQ come from the germline V gene.

The chain uses TRBV11-3 and TRBJ2-1; 14 bases fit TRBD2. CDR1 and CDR2 from the germline V gene are SGHNT and YENEEA. CDR3 length: 18 residues. J was trimmed by 5 bases and V by 3 bases; bases with no gene match: 9. The CDR3 DNA sequence: TGTGCCAGCAGCTTCTCCGGGACTAGCGGGAGTCGGGACAATGAGCAGTTCTTC. Amino acids: CASSFSGTSGSRDNEQFF.

The rearrangement uses TRBV19 and TRBJ1-5; a weak D match, TRBD1 (5 bases). The germline gives CDR1 LNHDA, CDR2 SQIVND (reference sequence). The V end lost 3 bases, the J end lost 1 base, and 10 bases lay between the germline ends. The CDR3 contains 15 residues. CDR3 loop: CASSIGARSNQPQHF. For the CDR3, the DNA is TGTGCCAGTAGTATTGGGGCGCGGAGCAATCAGCCCCAGCATTTT.

The J gene is TRBJ2-3, the V gene TRBV29-1; 12 nucleotides agree with TRBD2. J lost 4 bases, V lost 6 bases, and 2 bases had no gene match. The CDR3 is made up of 13 amino acids. From germline, CDR1 is SQVTM and CDR2 ANQGSEA. This chain's CDR3 is CSVTSGGSDTQYF. The DNA of the CDR3 is TGCAGCGTGACTAGCGGGGGATCAGATACGCAGTATTTT.

The J gene is TRBJ2-4, the V gene TRBV28, with D tentatively TRBD1 (6 bases). The CDR3 spans 17 residues. Trimming cost V 5 bases and J 0 bases, with 17 bases left between them. Looked up from germline, CDR1 is MDHEN and CDR2 is SYDVKM. The CDR3 here is CASSPPDRRLAKNIQYF. The CDR3 DNA is TGTGCCAGCAGTCCTCCAGACAGGCGTCTAGCCAAAAACATTCAGTACTTC.

This clone has only one observation. This chain joins TRBV9 and TRBJ2-7; tentatively, D is TRBD2 (5 bases). The germline CDR1 and CDR2 sequences are SGDLS and YYNGEE. The CDR3 length is 14 residues. Between the trimmed V and J ends, which lost 4 bases and 1 base, there was a span of 12 bases. The CDR3 DNA reads TGTGCCAGCAGCCCTTCAGCGGAATCCTACGAGCAGTACTTC. Encoded protein: CASSPSAESYEQYF.

The chain uses TRBV3-1 (or the pseudogene TRBV3-2) and TRBJ1-2; possible D gene TRBD1, 6 bases. The CDR3 has 14 residues. Germline CDR1 and CDR2: LGHDT and YNNKEL (reference sequence). V was cut by 1 base and J by 5 bases, with 11 bases left in between. CDR3 sequence reads: CASSQGSGAYGYTF. The CDR3 DNA sequence: TGTGCCAGCAGCCAAGGATCAGGGGCTTATGGCTACACCTTC.

The chain recombines TRBV9 with TRBJ2-3; 9 nucleotides align to TRBD2. The CDR3 has 15 amino acids. Germline V gene lookup returns CDR1 SGDLS and CDR2 YYNGEE. With V trimmed by 3 bases and J by 7 bases, 9 bases remained unmatched. CDR3 in amino acids: CASSAAGGPVYTQYF. CDR3 in DNA: TGTGCCAGCAGCGCCGCGGGGGGGCCTGTATATACGCAGTATTTT.

This chain joins TRBV3-1 (or the pseudogene TRBV3-2) and TRBJ1-1; D is uncertain. Germline CDR1 is LGHDT and CDR2 is YNNKEL (reference sequence). Trimming took off 0 bases at V and 10 bases at J, with 9 bases between the two ends. The CDR3 contains 12 residues. The CDR3, as DNA: TGTGCCAGCAGCCAAGATGGAGTGAGAGCTTTCTTT. Residues: CASSQDGVRAFF.

The chain combines TRBV7-9 with TRBJ1-4; 7 bases map to TRBD1. This CDR3 spans 17 amino acids. The V gene's germline CDR1 is SEHNR and CDR2 FQNEAQ (reference sequence). Germline trimming cut 2 bases from V and 4 bases from J; bases unmatched to any gene: 10. CDR3: CASSLRAGTALNEKLFF. Here the CDR3 DNA reads TGTGCCAGCAGCTTAAGAGCCGGGACAGCCCTTAATGAAAAACTGTTTTTT.

The chain joins TRBV7-9 to TRBJ1-6; D ambiguous. The germline CDR1 and CDR2 sequences are SEHNR and FQNEAQ (reference sequence). The CDR3 runs to 14 residues. Between the trimmed V and J ends, which lost 1 base and 5 bases, there was a span of 6 bases. CDR3 DNA sequence: TGTGCCAGCAGCTTAGGTCAGGATAATTCACCCCTCCACTTT. Protein: CASSLGQDNSPLHF. Drawing the rest from reference TRBV7-9 and TRBJ1-6, the complete variable domain is DTGVSQNPRHKITKRGQNVTFRCDPISEHNRLYWYRQTLGQGPEFLTYFQNEAQLEKSRLLSDRFSAERPKGSFSTLEIQRTEQGDSAMYLCASSLGQDNSPLHFGNGTRLTVT.

The chain is built from TRBV30 and TRBJ1-5, with D hard to call. The CDR3 runs 13 residues. V dropped 2 bases and J dropped 0 bases, with 5 bases sitting between them. The V gene's germline CDR1 is GTSNPN and CDR2 SVGIG (reference sequence). CDR3 loop: CAWSSNSNQPQHF. The CDR3 nucleotides read TGTGCCTGGAGTTCCAATAGCAATCAGCCCCAGCATTTT.

The chain couples TRBV3-1 (or the pseudogene TRBV3-2) to TRBJ2-3, with a tentative D call TRBD2 (7 bases). The CDR3 length is 17 residues. V was pared by 1 base and J by 2 bases, with 16 bases between. The germline gives CDR1 LGHDT, CDR2 YNNKEL (reference sequence). This CDR3 reads CASSQVLGGRFTDTQYF. CDR3 in DNA: TGTGCCAGCAGCCAAGTTCTCGGGGGGCGATTCACAGATACGCAGTATTTT.

The CDR3 bases are TGCGCCAGCAGCATCGAACAAAACACTGAAGCTTTCTTT. It is translated as CASSIEQNTEAFF. This chain uses TRBV10-1 with TRBJ1-1; D is unresolved. The CDR3 extends over 13 amino acids. Germline loops: CDR1 WNHNN, CDR2 SYGVQD (reference sequence). Trimming cost V 6 bases and J 2 bases, with 10 bases left between them.

The J gene is TRBJ2-1, the V gene TRBV5-1; 7 nucleotides line up with TRBD1. The germline CDR1 and CDR2 sequences are SGHRS and YFSETQ. The junction had 7 bases not matched to a gene; V was cut back by 7 bases and J by 3 bases. This CDR3 region has 14 residues. This CDR3 is CASSTGLDYNEQFF. The CDR3 DNA reads TGCGCCAGCTCGACAGGGCTGGACTACAATGAGCAGTTCTTC.

The chain carries TRBV10-1 and TRBJ2-7; 9 bases match TRBD1. With V trimmed by 4 bases and J by 4 bases, 8 bases remained unmatched. The CDR3 covers 15 residues. Germline V gene data show CDR1 as WNHNN and CDR2 as SYGVQD (reference sequence). In nucleotides, the CDR3 is TGCGCCAGCAGTGGCACCGGGACAGGGACTTACGAGCAGTACTTC. This sequence encodes CASSGTGTGTYEQYF.